This T cell receptor beta chain was sequenced during a study of response to subunit inactivated influenza vaccine. MiXCR was run by TCRdb on the RT-PCR reads, yielding one entry per CDR3 protein. Found here are 400,000 to 550,000 distinct CDR3 sequences, 25% of them singletons; the top ten hold over 1.5%. The CDR3 length is 16 residues. The ends were cut back, 0 bases at V and 7 bases at J, with 18 bases in the middle. CDR1 and CDR2 (germline): SGDLS, YYNGEE. Sequences were derived from CD4+ T cells sorted from PBMCs, sampled 5 days after vaccination. The chain links TRBV9 to TRBJ2-3; D might be TRBD2 (6 bases). The source of this sequence is a man aged 45-65 years who received an inactivated influenza vaccine. CDR3 amino acids: CASSVGVGTPGYTQYF. CDR3 DNA sequence: TGTGCCAGCAGCGTAGGCGTAGGGACTCCCGGGTATACGCAGTATTTT.